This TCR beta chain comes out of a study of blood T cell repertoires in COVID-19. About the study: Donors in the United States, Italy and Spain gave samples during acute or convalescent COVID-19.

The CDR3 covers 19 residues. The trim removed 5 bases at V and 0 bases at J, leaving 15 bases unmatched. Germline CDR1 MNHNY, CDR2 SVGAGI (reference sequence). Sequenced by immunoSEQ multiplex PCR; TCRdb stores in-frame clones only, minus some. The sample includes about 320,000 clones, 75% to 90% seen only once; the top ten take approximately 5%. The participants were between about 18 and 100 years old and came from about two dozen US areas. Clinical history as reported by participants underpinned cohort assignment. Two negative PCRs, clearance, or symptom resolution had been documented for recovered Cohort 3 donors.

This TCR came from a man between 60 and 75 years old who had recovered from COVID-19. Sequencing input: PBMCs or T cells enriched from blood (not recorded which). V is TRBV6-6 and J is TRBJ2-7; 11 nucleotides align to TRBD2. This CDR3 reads CASSPSPWIAGGRSYEQYF. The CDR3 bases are TGTGCCAGCAGTCCCTCCCCATGGATAGCGGGAGGGCGCTCCTACGAGCAGTACTTC.